A selection of T cell receptor beta chains follows, all from one sample in a study of blood T cell repertoires in COVID-19. The assay was immunoSEQ multiplex PCR, and TCRdb's table has in-frame clones only and misses some. The sample includes tens of thousands of clones, around 87% of them seen just once. The sequenced material came from peripheral blood. The receptors here all came from a woman aged 55-70 years with acute or convalescent COVID-19. CDR3s include the opening cysteine and the closing phenylalanine or tryptophan. D genes are given only for firm matches. The size field is filled for only some rows; it gives once, few, many or a size class.

abundance	d_gene	len	v_gene	j_gene	CDR3nt	CDR3aa
.	.	14	TRBV5-5	TRBJ1-2	TGTGCCAGCAGCTTGATTGGCGCAGGGGTCCCCTACACCTTC	CASSLIGAGVPYTF
.	TRBD1	16	TRBV19	TRBJ1-5	TGTGCCAGTAGCGCTTTCGGACAGGGGGTTGGTCAGCCCCAGCATTTT	CASSAFGQGVGQPQHF
.	TRBD1	16	TRBV6-6	TRBJ2-1	TGTGCCAGCAGTTACGGGCAGGGGGCGGGGATCGGTGAGCAGTTCTTC	CASSYGQGAGIGEQFF
.	.	14	TRBV28	TRBJ1-1	TGTGCCAGCAGCCCTGGGTTAGGCGGCCTTGAAGCTTTCTTT	CASSPGLGGLEAFF
.	.	17	TRBV7-9	TRBJ2-1	TGTGCCAGCAGCTTTAGTCAGGGGCTAGCGGTCTACAATGAGCAGTTCTTC	CASSFSQGLAVYNEQFF
.	.	14	TRBV3-1/TRBV3-2	TRBJ1-2	TGTGCCAGCAGCCCCGTGGGGAGCCACTATGGCTACACCTTC	CASSPVGSHYGYTF
.	TRBD1	15	TRBV6-5	TRBJ1-2	TGTGCCAGCAGTCTATCAACAGGGGGGAACTATGGCTACACCTTC	CASSLSTGGNYGYTF
.	.	15	TRBV7-9	TRBJ1-4	TGTGCCAGCAGCTTACCGGCAGGGGCAGATGAAAAACTGTTTTTT	CASSLPAGADEKLFF
.	.	13	TRBV20-1	TRBJ1-3	TGCAGTGCTAGTAGGACATCTGGAAACACCATATATTTT	CSASRTSGNTIYF
.	TRBD2	17	TRBV4-2	TRBJ2-5	TGTGCCAGCAGCCAAGACCTAGCGGGGGGGCTGTTGGAGACCCAGTACTTC	CASSQDLAGGLLETQYF
.	TRBD1	13	TRBV7-9	TRBJ2-5	TGTGCCAGCAGCCATGACAGGGTCGAGACCCAGTACTTC	CASSHDRVETQYF
.	TRBD1	14	TRBV5-4	TRBJ1-6	TGTGCCAGCAGCCCGACAGGGGACAATTCACCCCTCCACTTT	CASSPTGDNSPLHF
.	TRBD2	14	TRBV29-1	TRBJ2-1	TGCAGTTCGACCGGGGGGGTGGCCTACAATGAGCAGTTCTTC	CSSTGGVAYNEQFF
.	TRBD1	15	TRBV7-7	TRBJ2-5	TGTGCCAGCAGCTTAGGTAGACAGGGGCGAGAGACCCAGTACTTC	CASSLGRQGRETQYF
.	.	13	TRBV24-1	TRBJ1-1	TGTGCCACCAGTGATGCGGGCAGGACTGAAGCTTTCTTT	CATSDAGRTEAFF
.	.	14	TRBV6-6	TRBJ1-3	TGTGCCAGCAGTTACTCGGCAGTCCAGGACACCATATATTTT	CASSYSAVQDTIYF
.	TRBD2	15	TRBV7-3	TRBJ2-3	TGTGCCAGCAGCCGTAGCGGGGGGAGCACAGATACGCAGTATTTT	CASSRSGGSTDTQYF
.	TRBD1	14	TRBV5-1	TRBJ2-1	TGCGCCAGCAGCAGGGGACAGGGGGTAAATGAGCAGTTCTTC	CASSRGQGVNEQFF
.	.	18	TRBV4-1	TRBJ1-5	TGCGCCAGCAGCCAGGAGGATTCAGGGGCGAATAGCAATCAGCCCCAGCATTTT	CASSQEDSGANSNQPQHF
.	TRBD2	18	TRBV10-2	TRBJ2-6	TGCGCCAGCAGTACCTGGGGGGGGGTAAACTCTGGGGCCAACGTCCTGACTTTC	CASSTWGGVNSGANVLTF
once	.	14	TRBV5-1	TRBJ1-1	TGCGCCAGCAGGGTAGACAGGACGAACACTGAAGCTTTCTTT	CASRVDRTNTEAFF
.	.	13	TRBV5-1	TRBJ2-3	TGCGCCAGCAGCTTGTCCCCCGCAGATACGCAGTATTTT	CASSLSPADTQYF
.	TRBD2	15	TRBV11-2	TRBJ2-5	TGTGCCAGCAGCTTAGGGGAGGGACTAGTTGAGACCCAGTACTTC	CASSLGEGLVETQYF
few	.	14	TRBV5-1	TRBJ2-5	TGCGCCAGCAGCTTGATGACACCGCAAGAGACCCAGTACTTC	CASSLMTPQETQYF